Listed here are 17 T cell receptor beta chains from one sample, sequenced in a study of tissue T cells after allogeneic stem cell transplantation (dated by TCRdb to the early 2020s). The time point label of this sample denotes: mouse harvest day 14 after allogeneic transplant. Each mouse graft, delivered by tail vein injection, combined 10^6 splenic CD5+ T cells with 10^7 T-cell-depleted bone marrow cells. Libraries were made using the immunoSEQ multiplex PCR assay. This immuneACCESS table, as held by TCRdb, lists in-frame sequences with V and J called but not all clones. Of the missing ones, under half trace to an unresolved V gene in checked studies; the others have no known cause. Here the sample has 3,500 to 4,500 clones; 45% to 50% occur a single time. Approximately 16% of the sample lies in the top ten. Sequenced: lymph node tissue. The receptors originated from a female BALB/c mouse given C57BL/6 T cells with graft-versus-host disease after an allogeneic hematopoietic cell transplant.

Notes on this clone: The gene names here belong to mouse. Read sequence stops 1 residue before the CDR3 end, and the germline J gene provides the missing end. V and J are TRBV16 and TRBJ2-5, with 11 bases identical to TRBD2. Looked up from germline, CDR1 is SGHSA and CDR2 is FRNQAP. With V trimmed by 3 bases and J by 3 bases, 2 bases remained unmatched. This CDR3 comprises 15 residues. Here the CDR3 reads CASSFRLGGQDTQYF. CDR3 DNA, as far as it was read: TGTGCAAGCAGCTTTAGACTGGGGGGGCAAGACACCCAGTAC.

About this clone itself: Gene labels here are mouse ones. Read coverage stops 1 residue before the CDR3 terminus; the germline J gene supplies the remainder. The chain employs TRBV26 and TRBJ2-3; 10 positions agree with TRBD2. After removal of 3 bases from V and 1 base from J, the junction contained 4 bases not matched to a gene. The CDR3 consists of 16 residues. Germline CDR1 reads KGHPV; CDR2 reads FQNQEV (reference sequence). This chain's CDR3 is CASSLWGGEGAETLYF. The CDR3 DNA, read in part, is TGTGCCAGCAGTCTCTGGGGGGGCGAGGGTGCAGAAACGCTGTAT.

A note on this clone: Germline and genes: mouse. The CDR3 end lies 1 residue beyond the end of the read and is filled in from the germline J gene. This chain links TRBV19 with TRBJ2-4; TRBD2 agrees at 10 bases. Germline V gene sequence: CDR1 FNHDT, CDR2 SITEND (reference sequence). The CDR3 is made up of 15 amino acids. The V and J ends lost 2 bases and 2 bases, in that order; junction bases with no gene match: 2. The CDR3 DNA, read in part, is TGTGCCAGCAGTATGGGACTGGGGACTCAAAACACCTTGTAC. Its protein is CASSMGLGTQNTLY. The CDR3 reads in full as CASSMGLGTQNTLYF.

The sample holds a few counts of this clone. The gene names given are mouse names. The read terminates 1 residue before the CDR3 end, so the remaining end is supplied by the germline J gene. The rearrangement uses TRBV2 and TRBJ1-3, with D unclear. Germline values: CDR1 LGHNA, CDR2 YSYQKL. V dropped 4 bases and J dropped 0 bases, with 7 bases sitting between them. The CDR3 has 14 residues. The CDR3 here is CASSLQYSGNTLYF. The part of the CDR3 DNA that was read is TGTGCCAGCAGCCTTCAGTATTCTGGAAATACGCTCTAT.

Comment on this clone: The gene symbols are mouse symbols. The CDR3 end lies 1 residue beyond the end of the read and is filled in from the germline J gene. The chain uses TRBV3 and TRBJ2-3; perhaps D is TRBD1 or TRBD2 (6 bases each). With 6 bases removed from V and 0 bases from J, the gap between germline ends came to 10 bases. The length of the CDR3 is 14 residues. The germline gives CDR1 SNHLY, CDR2 FYNGKV (reference sequence). Partial CDR3 DNA: TGTGCCAGCAGGTGGGGGCTTAGTGCAGAAACGCTGTAT. This gives the protein CASRWGLSAETLY. The complete CDR3 protein is CASRWGLSAETLYF.

Note on this clone: The genes are named according to mouse. The sequenced fragment ends 1 residue before the CDR3 boundary, so the rest is inferred from the germline J gene. The chain uses TRBV16 and TRBJ2-7; perhaps TRBD1 as D (5 bases). Germline assignment: CDR1 SGHSA and CDR2 FRNQAP. Trimming cost V 0 bases and J 7 bases, with 10 bases left between them. The CDR3 sequence is 13 residues long. The CDR3 reads CASSLDPGLEQYF. The sequenced CDR3 bases are TGTGCAAGCAGCTTAGATCCAGGGTTGGAACAGTAC. The full variable domain, with the rest looked up from reference TRBV16 and TRBJ2-7, is NAGVIQTPRHKVTGKGQEATLWCEPISGHSAVFWYRQTIVQGLEFLTYFRNQAPIDDSGMPKERFSAQMPNQSHSTLKIQSTQPQDSAVYLCASSLDPGLEQYFGPGTRLTVL.

This clone appeared a few times. The genes are named according to mouse. The sequence runs out 1 residue before the end of the CDR3; the remainder is reconstructed from the germline J gene. V usage is TRBV26 and J usage is TRBJ2-7; 12 bases agree with TRBD1. From germline, CDR1 is KGHPV and CDR2 FQNQEV (reference sequence). The V and J ends lost 6 bases and 7 bases, in that order; junction bases with no gene match: 4. CDR3 length: 13 amino acids. The CDR3 DNA, read in part, is TGTGCCAGCAGGTGGGACAGGGGGCGAGAACAGTAC. This encodes CASRWDRGREQY. The whole CDR3 sequence is CASRWDRGREQYF.

In regard to this clone: Gene names follow the mouse nomenclature. The read comes to an end 1 residue before the CDR3 does, leaving the germline J gene to fill in the end. The chain combines TRBV19 with TRBJ2-3, with 8 bases aligning to TRBD1. V dropped 4 bases and J dropped 1; count of bases not matched to a gene: 5. The CDR3 length is 15 residues. Germline lookup yields CDR1 FNHDT and CDR2 SITEND (reference sequence). CDR3 DNA (partial): TGTGCCAGCAGTCGGACAGGGCATGGTGCAGAAACGCTGTAT. It yields the protein CASSRTGHGAETLY. In full, the CDR3 reads CASSRTGHGAETLYF. Complete variable domain (other parts from reference TRBV19 and TRBJ2-3): GGIITQTPKFLIGQEGQKLTLKCQQNFNHDTMYWYRQDSGKGLRLIYYSITENDLQKGDLSEGYDASREKKSSFSLTVTSAQKNEMAVFLCASSRTGHGAETLYFGSGTRLTVL.

This clone was seen a few times. These gene names are mouse names. The CDR3 is cut off 1 residue early in the read; its end comes from the germline J gene. The genes are TRBV26 and TRBJ1-1, with 10 bases identical to TRBD1. After removal of 4 bases from V and 2 bases from J, the junction contained 1 base not matched to a gene. The CDR3 length is 14 residues. Germline CDR1 is KGHPV and CDR2 is FQNQEV (reference sequence). The CDR3 region is CASSPTGGNTEVFF. CDR3 DNA, as far as it was read: TGTGCCAGCAGTCCGACAGGGGGCAACACAGAAGTCTTC.

Details on this clone: Gene names refer to mouse genes. The read falls 1 residue short of the CDR3 end, and the missing part is taken from the germline J gene. The rearrangement uses TRBV13-1 and TRBJ2-4; 10 bases fit TRBD2. CDR1 is NSHNY and CDR2 is SYGAGN in the germline V gene. The CDR3 has 16 amino acids. V was pared by 3 bases and J by 8 bases, with 12 bases of the junction left unmatched. The CDR3 is CASSGSWGGAPITLYF. The DNA read from the CDR3 is TGTGCCAGCAGTGGCTCCTGGGGGGGCGCTCCGATCACCTTGTAC.

Regarding this clone: Gene names and germline match the mouse. Coverage ceases 1 residue before the CDR3 finishes, and the germline J gene fills in the end. This rearrangement joins TRBV16 to TRBJ1-1, with D possibly being TRBD1 (5 bases). This CDR3 region has 13 residues. V was cut by 5 bases and J by 0 bases, with 7 bases left in between. The germline V gene encodes CDR1 SGHSA and CDR2 FRNQAP. CDR3 protein: CASSPTANTEVFF. The part of the CDR3 DNA that was read is TGTGCAAGCAGCCCGACAGCAAACACAGAAGTCTTC.

With respect to this clone: Mouse names are used for the genes. The read ends 1 residue shy of where the CDR3 ends; the end is completed using the germline J gene. J is TRBJ2-2 and V is TRBV2; TRBD2 agrees at 10 bases. Germline lookup yields CDR1 LGHNA and CDR2 YSYQKL. The CDR3 covers 16 residues. Trimming removed 5 bases from V and 1 base from J; junction bases left unmatched: 4. The CDR3 bases that were read are TGTGCCAGCAGCAATCGGGACTGGGGAAACACCGGGCAGCTCTAC. Translating it yields CASSNRDWGNTGQLY. The complete CDR3 sequence is CASSNRDWGNTGQLYF.

With respect to this clone: Each gene name is a mouse one. The CDR3 end falls 1 residue outside the read, so it is completed with the germline J gene. The V call is TRBV3, the J call TRBJ2-4, with 12 bases matching TRBD1. Germline CDR1 and CDR2: SNHLY and FYNGKV (reference sequence). The CDR3 runs 16 residues. V lost 3 bases and J lost 2; bases outside the gene matches: 3. The sequenced CDR3 bases are TGTGCCAGCAGCTTCGGGACAGGGGGCGTTCAAAACACCTTGTAC. Protein: CASSFGTGGVQNTLY. The entire CDR3 reads CASSFGTGGVQNTLYF.

Note on this clone: The gene symbols are mouse symbols. The read ends 1 residue early relative to the CDR3; the germline J gene fills the gap. The rearrangement links TRBV12-1 to TRBJ2-4, with D unclear. Germline assignment: CDR1 SGHSN and CDR2 HYEKVE. This CDR3 region has 14 residues. Trimming took 0 bases from V and 1 from J, leaving 7 bases between them. The CDR3 DNA, read in part, is TGTGCCAGCTCTCTCGACGCCCGTCAAAACACCTTGTAC. This gives the protein CASSLDARQNTLY. The entire CDR3 protein is CASSLDARQNTLYF.

As regards this clone: The genes are named according to mouse. The read stops 1 residue short of the end of the CDR3; the missing end is completed from the germline J gene. The chain couples TRBV31 to TRBJ1-3; 8 nucleotides align to TRBD1. The germline V gene has CDR1 GKSSPN and CDR2 SITVG. The CDR3 extends over 15 amino acids. With V trimmed by 5 bases and J by 3 bases, 9 bases remained unmatched. Incomplete CDR3 DNA: TGTGCCTGGTACCCTCCGGGACAGGTTGGAAATACGCTCTAT. It codes for CAWYPPGQVGNTLY. Given in full, the CDR3 is CAWYPPGQVGNTLYF. The variable domain in full, with the rest retrieved from reference TRBV31 and TRBJ1-3, is AQTIHQWPVAEIKAVGSPLSLGCTIKGKSSPNLYWYWQATGGTLQQLFYSITVGQVESVVQLNLSASRPKDDQFILSTEKLLLSHSGFYLCAWYPPGQVGNTLYFGEGSRLIVV.

This clone was detected once. Here the gene names and germline are mouse. The CDR3 end lies 1 residue beyond the end of the read and is filled in from the germline J gene. The chain recombines TRBV12-2 with TRBJ2-7; 7 bases map to TRBD2. This CDR3 is 15 amino acids long. V dropped 1 base and J dropped 0; count of bases not matched to a gene: 5. Germline V gene sequence: CDR1 SGHLS, CDR2 HYDKME. This chain's CDR3 is CASSLPGGSSYEQYF. The CDR3 DNA, read in part, is TGTGCCAGCTCTCTTCCTGGGGGTAGCTCCTATGAACAGTAC.

This clone has just one count. Mouse gene names and germline throughout. With the read ending 1 residue before the CDR3 end, the germline J gene is used to fill in that end. This rearrangement joins TRBV13-3 to TRBJ2-3, with 14 nucleotides matching TRBD2. The V segment lost 2 bases and the J segment 3 bases; nucleotides outside the gene matches: 5. The CDR3 contains 17 residues. Germline CDR1 is NNHDY and CDR2 is SYVADS. The sequenced part of the CDR3 DNA is TGTGCCAGCAGTGAGGGACTGGGGGGGCGCCGGGCAGAAACGCTGTAT. Protein sequence: CASSEGLGGRRAETLY. In full, the CDR3 is CASSEGLGGRRAETLYF.